The rows below give T cell receptor beta chains drawn from one sample of a study of siplizumab effects on memory and regulatory T cells. Profiled with immunoSEQ multiplex PCR; TCRdb holds only in-frame clones, not every one. This sample has tens of thousands of clones; nearly 98% occur once, and the top ten carry about 0.1%. Sequencing input: naive CD8+ T cells sorted from blood. The receptors originated from a human donor in good health. CDR3s include the opening cysteine and the closing phenylalanine or tryptophan. The D gene is left open where the match is weak. Clone sizes are given selectively: once, few, many, or a class where the clone is expanded.

>NA|TRBV25-1|NA|TRBJ1-3
TGTGCCAGCAGAAACGACGGAGGGTCTGGAAACACCATATATTTT
CASRNDGGSGNTIYF
>once|TRBV29-1|TRBD1|TRBJ2-2
TGCAGCGCCAGGACAGGGACCGGGGAGCTGTTTTTT
CSARTGTGELFF
>NA|TRBV6-6|NA|TRBJ1-3
TGTGCCAGCAGTTACTTAGGGTCCGGAAACACCATATATTTT
CASSYLGSGNTIYF
>NA|TRBV7-6|NA|TRBJ1-1
TGTGCCAGCAGCCCTCCAGGTGTCATGAACACTGAAGCTTTCTTT
CASSPPGVMNTEAFF
>NA|TRBV28|TRBD1|TRBJ2-6
TGTGCCAGCAGGACCGGGACAGGGGTCTCTGGGGCCAACGTCCTGACTTTC
CASRTGTGVSGANVLTF
>NA|TRBV11-2|NA|TRBJ1-2
TGTGCCAGCAGCTTAGAATACGGGTACCCCTACACCTTC
CASSLEYGYPYTF
>NA|TRBV5-5|NA|TRBJ2-5
TGTGCCAGCAGCTTGGAATCGGTGGGATACCAAGAGACCCAGTACTTC
CASSLESVGYQETQYF
>NA|TRBV27|NA|TRBJ2-4
TGTGCCAGCAGTTACACCGTAGCCAAAAACATTCAGTACTTC
CASSYTVAKNIQYF
>once|TRBV28|NA|TRBJ1-4
TGTGCCAGCAGCCCCGGGAGGGTGGGTGAAAAACTGTTTTTT
CASSPGRVGEKLFF
>once|TRBV19|NA|TRBJ2-3
TGTGCCAGTAGTATTTCTTCGGCTAGCACAGATACGCAGTATTTT
CASSISSASTDTQYF
>NA|TRBV6-1|TRBD2|TRBJ2-3
TGTGCCAGCAGAGAAGCTAGCGGGGGTCTCACAGATACGCAGTATTTT
CASREASGGLTDTQYF
>NA|TRBV11-2|NA|TRBJ2-7
TGTGCCAGCAGCTTCCTAGCACTTCCCAACAAATACGAGCAGTACTTC
CASSFLALPNKYEQYF
>NA|TRBV5-5|NA|TRBJ2-7
TGTGCCAGCAGCTTGGCCTACGAGCAGTACTTC
CASSLAYEQYF
>once|TRBV14|NA|TRBJ2-7
TGTGCCAGCAGCCGTACGTTTTACGAGCAGTACTTC
CASSRTFYEQYF
>once|TRBV5-4|TRBD1|TRBJ2-7
TGTGCCAGCAGCGGGACAGGGGAATACGAGCAGTACTTC
CASSGTGEYEQYF
>NA|TRBV19|NA|TRBJ2-1
TGTGCCAGTAGTAGGGACTTCTACAATGAGCAGTTCTTC
CASSRDFYNEQFF
>NA|TRBV19|TRBD2|TRBJ2-7
TGTGCCAGTAGTAAAGGACTAGCGGGGGGAAACTACGAGCAGTACTTC
CASSKGLAGGNYEQYF
>NA|TRBV19|NA|TRBJ2-7
TGTGCCAGTAGTATCGGTGACTTCTCCTACGAGCAGTACTTC
CASSIGDFSYEQYF
>NA|TRBV21-1|NA|TRBJ1-2
TGTGCCAGCAGCACCCGAGGGGCGGATTTCTATGGCTACACCTTC
CASSTRGADFYGYTF
>NA|TRBV6-5|TRBD2|TRBJ2-3
TGTGCCAGCAGTTACACTAGCGGGAGCACAGATACGCAGTATTTT
CASSYTSGSTDTQYF
>NA|TRBV19|NA|TRBJ2-1
TGTGCCAGTAGTATGGGTTGGATCGCGTACAATGAGCAGTTCTTC
CASSMGWIAYNEQFF
>once|TRBV12-5|NA|TRBJ1-1
TGTGCTAGTGGGGAGATAGGGGAAGCTTTCTTT
CASGEIGEAFF
>NA|TRBV7-3|NA|TRBJ2-3
TGTGCCAGCAGCTTACACAACACAGATACGCAGTATTTT
CASSLHNTDTQYF
>NA|TRBV10-3|TRBD2|TRBJ2-5
TGTGCCATCAGTGACCTAGCGGGGAACCAGTACTTC
CAISDLAGNQYF
>NA|TRBV27|TRBD1|TRBJ2-7
TGTGCCAGCAGTGAGCGGACAGGTTACGAGCAGTACTTC
CASSERTGYEQYF
>NA|TRBV9|TRBD1|TRBJ2-1
TGTGCCAGCAGCGTAGGAGGGACAGGGTTGAGCAATGAGCAGTTCTTC
CASSVGGTGLSNEQFF
>once|TRBV2|NA|TRBJ2-3
TGTGCCAGCGGCGGATCTAGCACAGATACGCAGTATTTT
CASGGSSTDTQYF
>once|TRBV2|NA|TRBJ1-5
TGTGCCAGCAGTGGAGATCTGGAGGGAATGAGCAATCAGCCCCAGCATTTT
CASSGDLEGMSNQPQHF
>NA|TRBV6-5|NA|TRBJ1-1
TGTGCCAGCACCTCCCAGGGAATGAACACTGAAGCTTTCTTT
CASTSQGMNTEAFF
>NA|TRBV19|TRBD1|TRBJ2-7
TGTGCCAGTAGTTCATCGACAGGGGAAGCCTACGAGCAGTACTTC
CASSSSTGEAYEQYF
>NA|TRBV14|TRBD1|TRBJ2-3
TGTGCCAGCAGCCACCTGTTCGACAGGGGGCTTAATACGCAGTATTTT
CASSHLFDRGLNTQYF
>once|TRBV11-2|NA|TRBJ2-4
TGTGCCAGCAGCTTATTAAAAGGAATGGGAAACATTCAGTACTTC
CASSLLKGMGNIQYF
>NA|TRBV7-3|NA|TRBJ2-3
TGTGCCAGCAGCTTAGCCCCCGCTGGGGGCACTAGCACAGATACGCAGTATTTT
CASSLAPAGGTSTDTQYF
>NA|TRBV11-2|NA|TRBJ2-5
TGTGCCAGCAGCTTATTTTCGGGGCCCAAGCGGGAGACCCAGTACTTC
CASSLFSGPKRETQYF
>NA|TRBV2|NA|TRBJ2-3
TGTGCCAGCATCCCGGGCCAGGGTGTGACAGATACGCAGTATTTT
CASIPGQGVTDTQYF
>NA|TRBV6-5|NA|TRBJ2-7
TGTGCCAGCAGTTACCAACGGGAGCAGTACTTC
CASSYQREQYF
>NA|TRBV28|NA|TRBJ1-5
TGTGCCAGCAGTTTAGGGCAGGGTGAGCAGCCCCAGCATTTT
CASSLGQGEQPQHF
>NA|TRBV2|TRBD2|TRBJ2-5
TGTGCCAGCAGTTACCTAGCGGGGGGCGTGGAGGAGACCCAGTACTTC
CASSYLAGGVEETQYF
>NA|TRBV5-4|NA|TRBJ2-7
TGTGCCAGCAGCCACTCGACTAGTCCCTACGAGCAGTACTTC
CASSHSTSPYEQYF
>NA|TRBV12-5|NA|TRBJ2-7
TGTGCTAGTGGTTGCGTCTTAGGGGAATGTGAGTCCTACGAGCAGTACTTC
CASGCVLGECESYEQYF
>NA|TRBV15|NA|TRBJ1-1
TGTGCCACCAGCAGAGCGGCGGGAAACACTGAAGCTTTCTTT
CATSRAAGNTEAFF
>NA|TRBV4-2|TRBD1|TRBJ1-1
TGTGCCAGCAGCCCCCGACAGGGGGCGGTGGGCACTGAAGCTTTCTTT
CASSPRQGAVGTEAFF
>NA|TRBV12-5|NA|TRBJ1-1
TGTGCTAGTGGTTTGGTAGCAGGAGCCACTGAAGCTTTCTTT
CASGLVAGATEAFF
>NA|TRBV7-7|NA|TRBJ2-1
TGTGCCAGCAGCCTAACTGAGTACAATGAGCAGTTCTTC
CASSLTEYNEQFF
>NA|TRBV7-2|TRBD1|TRBJ2-7
TGTGCCAGCAGCTCGGGACAGGGGGCAGAAGAGCAGTACTTC
CASSSGQGAEEQYF
>NA|TRBV9|TRBD1|TRBJ1-4
TGTGCCAGCAGCGCAGGCGGGACAGGAAAACTGTTTTTT
CASSAGGTGKLFF
>NA|TRBV2|NA|TRBJ1-4
TGTGCCAGCAGTGTGGAGACCCACCACCGAGATGAAAAACTGTTTTTT
CASSVETHHRDEKLFF
>NA|TRBV28|TRBD1|TRBJ2-7
TGTGCCAGCAGTACGGGACAGGGGTCCTACGAGCAGTACTTC
CASSTGQGSYEQYF
>NA|TRBV4-1|TRBD1|TRBJ2-2
TGCGCCAGTTACCCAACCGGGACAGGGAACACCGGGGAGCTGTTTTTT
CASYPTGTGNTGELFF
>NA|TRBV10-3|NA|TRBJ2-1
TGTGCCATCAGTGAGTCACTGGATGAGCAGTTCTTC
CAISESLDEQFF
>NA|TRBV19|NA|TRBJ1-2
TGTGCCAGCAAAAATGGGTATGGCTACACCTTC
CASKNGYGYTF
>NA|TRBV19|TRBD2|TRBJ2-5
TGTGCCAGTAGTATAAGCGGGGGCGAAGAGACCCAGTACTTC
CASSISGGEETQYF
>NA|TRBV6-1|NA|TRBJ2-7
TGTGCCAGCAGGACGGAAATCTACGAGCAGTACTTC
CASRTEIYEQYF
>once|TRBV9|TRBD1|TRBJ2-7
TGTGCCAGCAGCGGAGGGACAGGGGGGAACCACGAGCAGTACTTC
CASSGGTGGNHEQYF
>NA|TRBV2|TRBD2|TRBJ2-5
TGTGCCAGCAGTGAAGCCCTAGCGGGGGCTTGGGAGACCCAGTACTTC
CASSEALAGAWETQYF
>NA|TRBV27|NA|TRBJ1-5
TGTGCCAGCAGTTCCCGGGACACCTATAGCAATCAGCCCCAGCATTTT
CASSSRDTYSNQPQHF
>NA|TRBV7-2|NA|TRBJ2-7
TGTGCCAGCAGCCCCGCTGGACCGGCGTACGAGCAGTACTTC
CASSPAGPAYEQYF
>NA|TRBV5-4|NA|TRBJ2-7
TGTGCCAGCAGCCTCGGGAGCTCCTACGAGCAGTACTTC
CASSLGSSYEQYF
>NA|TRBV9|NA|TRBJ1-5
TGTGCCAGCAGCGTAGCTTTCTCCAGGGTTTCTCAGCCCCAGCATTTT
CASSVAFSRVSQPQHF
>NA|TRBV27|NA|TRBJ2-3
TGTGCCAGTGCCGGGGGGCCCACAGATACGCAGTATTTT
CASAGGPTDTQYF